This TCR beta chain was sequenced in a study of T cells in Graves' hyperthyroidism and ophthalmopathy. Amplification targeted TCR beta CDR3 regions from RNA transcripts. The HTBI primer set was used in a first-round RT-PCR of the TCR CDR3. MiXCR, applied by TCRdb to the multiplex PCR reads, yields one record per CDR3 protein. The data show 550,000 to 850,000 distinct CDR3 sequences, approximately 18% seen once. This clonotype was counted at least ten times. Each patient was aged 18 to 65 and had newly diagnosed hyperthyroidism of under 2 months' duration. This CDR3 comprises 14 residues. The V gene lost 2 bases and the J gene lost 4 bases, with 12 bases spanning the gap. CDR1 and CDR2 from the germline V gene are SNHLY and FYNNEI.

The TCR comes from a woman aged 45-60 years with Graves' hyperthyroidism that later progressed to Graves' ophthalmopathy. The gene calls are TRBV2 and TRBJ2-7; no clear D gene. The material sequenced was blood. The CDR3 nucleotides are TGTGCCAGCAGTGAACGACGGCCTCATTACGAGCAGTACTTC. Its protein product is CASSERRPHYEQYF.